What follows is one T cell receptor (beta chain) and its context. The same CDR3 is also encoded by other DNA sequences in this sample. In the study's own analysis: Amplification with reference gene primers provided the estimates of nucleated cell counts. The repertoire was sequenced with immunoSEQ multiplex PCR; TCRdb's copy has only in-frame clones and lacks some. V and J calls and clone size are as listed in that table; D and trimming were resolved from the DNA. Among over 200,000 clones listed, 85% were seen once. The sample is drawn from a study of blood T cell repertoires in COVID-19. Across the study: Samples came from the United States, Italy and Spain, spanning acute and convalescent COVID-19. Nucleic acid was either cDNA or gDNA, and it came from T cells, B-cell-depleted T cells, or PBMCs.

The CDR3 spans 15 residues. V lost 1 base and J 2 bases, leaving 9 bases between the germline ends. Per germline, CDR1 SGHVS and CDR2 FQNEAQ. Cohorts were assigned according to the clinical history that participants reported. The sequencing input was PBMCs or T cells enriched from blood (not recorded which). V and J are TRBV7-8 and TRBJ1-5, with D possibly TRBD1 on 5 matching bases. The receptor comes from a man aged 40-55 years who had recovered from COVID-19. Here the CDR3 reads CASSLGGGGNQPQHF. Written as DNA, the CDR3 is TGTGCCAGCAGCTTAGGGGGCGGTGGCAATCAGCCCCAGCATTTT.